Included here is one TCR beta chain sequence, with context. Membership in each cohort depended on participant-reported clinical history. Before they entered the study, exposed participants had met a COVID-19 case within 2 weeks. The record originates from a study of blood T cell repertoires in COVID-19. Germline V gene lookup returns CDR1 LNHNV and CDR2 YYDKDF (reference sequence). Trimming took off 0 bases at V and 4 bases at J, with 10 bases between the two ends. This CDR3 is built from 15 residues. In the original workflow: Amplifying reference gene primers gave estimates of nucleated cell counts. Here immunoSEQ multiplex PCR was the method, and the copy in TCRdb shows in-frame clones only, minus some. V and J calls and clone size follow that table, whereas D and trimming were derived from the DNA. The sample records roughly 250,000 clones, around four fifths being singletons.

This TCR was sampled from a woman between 35 and 50 years old who had been exposed to COVID-19. What was sequenced was PBMCs or T cells enriched from blood (not recorded which). This chain joins TRBV15 and TRBJ1-3; D is uncertain. CDR3 protein: CATSRDPREGNTIYF. The CDR3 coding sequence is TGTGCCACCAGCAGAGATCCACGGGAGGGAAACACCATATATTTT. Together with reference TRBV15 and TRBJ1-3, the CDR3 gives the full variable domain: DAMVIQNPRYQVTQFGKPVTLSCSQTLNHNVMYWYQQKSSQAPKLLFHYYDKDFNNEADTPDNFQSRRPNTSFCFLDIRSPGLGDTAMYLCATSRDPREGNTIYFGEGSWLTVV.